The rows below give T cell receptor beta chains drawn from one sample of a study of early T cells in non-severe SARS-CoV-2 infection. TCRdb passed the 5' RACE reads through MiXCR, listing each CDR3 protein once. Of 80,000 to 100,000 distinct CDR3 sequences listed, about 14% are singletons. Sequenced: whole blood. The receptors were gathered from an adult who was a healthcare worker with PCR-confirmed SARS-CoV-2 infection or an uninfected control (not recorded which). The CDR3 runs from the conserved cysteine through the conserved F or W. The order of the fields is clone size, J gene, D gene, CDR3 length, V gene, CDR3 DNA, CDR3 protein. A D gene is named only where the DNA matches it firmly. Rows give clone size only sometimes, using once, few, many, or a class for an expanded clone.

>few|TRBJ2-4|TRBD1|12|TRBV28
TGTGCCAGCAGTCGAACAGGGGACATTCAGTACTTC
CASSRTGDIQYF
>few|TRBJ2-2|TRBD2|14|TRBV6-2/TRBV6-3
TGTGCCAGCAGTTATGGACTAGCGTCCGGGGAGCTGTTTTTT
CASSYGLASGELFF
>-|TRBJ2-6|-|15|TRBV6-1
TGTGCCAGCAGGGCCCTTAGCTCTGGGGCCAACGTCCTGACTTTC
CASRALSSGANVLTF
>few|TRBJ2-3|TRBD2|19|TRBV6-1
TGTGCCAGCAGTGAACTAGCGGGGGCCTTACTTACTAGCACAGATACGCAGTATTTT
CASSELAGALLTSTDTQYF
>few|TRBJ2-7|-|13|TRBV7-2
TGTGCCAGCAGCTTAGGTCGTCTCCGAGAGCAGTACTTC
CASSLGRLREQYF
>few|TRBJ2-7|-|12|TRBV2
TGTGCCAGCAGCTCGACGGGTTGGGAGCAGTACTTC
CASSSTGWEQYF
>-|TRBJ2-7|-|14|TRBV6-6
TGTGCCAGCGGCGACAAAACGTCCCTCTACGAGCAGTACTTC
CASGDKTSLYEQYF
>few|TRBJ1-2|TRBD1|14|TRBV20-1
TGCAGTGCTAAGAAGGACAGGGGCAACTATGGCTACACCTTC
CSAKKDRGNYGYTF
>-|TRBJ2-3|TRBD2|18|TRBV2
TGTGCCAGCAGTGGTACTAGCGGGGGGGCCTTTTCGGCAGATACGCAGTATTTT
CASSGTSGGAFSADTQYF
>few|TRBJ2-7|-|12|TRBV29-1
TGCAGCGTTGAAGGGGTAGGCTACGAGCAGTACTTC
CSVEGVGYEQYF
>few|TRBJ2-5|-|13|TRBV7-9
TGTGCCAGCAGGCCGACACGACAAGAGACCCAGTACTTC
CASRPTRQETQYF
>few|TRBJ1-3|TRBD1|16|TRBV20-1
TGCAGTGCGCGGACAGGGGGCAGTGCCTCTGGAAACACCATATATTTT
CSARTGGSASGNTIYF
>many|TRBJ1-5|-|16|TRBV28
TGTGCCAGCAGCCAAGACCAGGCTCCCGGCAATCAGCCCCAGCATTTT
CASSQDQAPGNQPQHF
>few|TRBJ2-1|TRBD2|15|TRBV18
TGTGCCAGCTCACCGGTTGGCGGGGGCTACAATGAGCAGTTCTTC
CASSPVGGGYNEQFF
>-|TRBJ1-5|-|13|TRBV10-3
TGTGCCACCTGCGACGGTCTGCGTCAGCCCCAGCATTTT
CATCDGLRQPQHF
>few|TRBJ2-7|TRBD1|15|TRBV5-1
TGCGCCAGCAGCGTGACGGGACAGGGGACCTACGAGCAGTACTTC
CASSVTGQGTYEQYF
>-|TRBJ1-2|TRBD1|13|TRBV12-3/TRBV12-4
TGTGCCAGCAGTCCGGGACAGACTTATGGCTACACCTTC
CASSPGQTYGYTF
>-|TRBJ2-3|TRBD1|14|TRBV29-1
TGCAGCGTTGGACAGGGCCGCACCACAGATACGCAGTATTTT
CSVGQGRTTDTQYF
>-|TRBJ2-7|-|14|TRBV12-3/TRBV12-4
TGTGCCAGCAGTTTTGAGGGGTCGACCTACGAGCAGTACTTC
CASSFEGSTYEQYF
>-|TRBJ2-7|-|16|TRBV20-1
TGCAGTGCTTCCTCGTCCGGCGGCCGAAGTCTAGGGGAGCAGTACTTC
CSASSSGGRSLGEQYF
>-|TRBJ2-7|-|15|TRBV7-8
TGTGCCAGCAGCTTAAAATATGGGGCGCTCTACGAGCAGTACTTC
CASSLKYGALYEQYF
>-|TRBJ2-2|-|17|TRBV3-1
TGTGCCAGCAGCCAAGATCGTGGGGGCCCGAGCACCGGGGAGCTGTTTTTT
CASSQDRGGPSTGELFF
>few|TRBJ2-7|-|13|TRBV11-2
TGTGCCAGCAGCCACCAACAGGACTACGAGCAGTACTTC
CASSHQQDYEQYF
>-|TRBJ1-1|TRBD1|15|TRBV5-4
TGTGCCAGCAGCCTACCTGGGACAGCGAACACTGAAGCTCTCTTT
CASSLPGTANTEALF
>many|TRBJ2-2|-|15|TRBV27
TGTGCCAGCAGTTTTGCGGGACAGAACACCGGGGAGCTGTTTTTT
CASSFAGQNTGELFF
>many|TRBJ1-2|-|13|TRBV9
TGTGCCAGCAGCGTAGGGGGTAACTATGGCTACACCTTC
CASSVGGNYGYTF
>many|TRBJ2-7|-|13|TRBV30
TGTGCCTGGAGTGGGAGGTCGGCCTACGAGCAGTACTTC
CAWSGRSAYEQYF
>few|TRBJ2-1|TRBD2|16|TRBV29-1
TGCAGCGTTGAAGGCGTCCTAGCGGGGGGGCTCAATGAGCAGTTCTTC
CSVEGVLAGGLNEQFF
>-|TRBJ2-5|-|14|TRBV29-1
TGCAGCGCCTACTTAGAGACTAGTCAAGAGACCCAGTACTTC
CSAYLETSQETQYF
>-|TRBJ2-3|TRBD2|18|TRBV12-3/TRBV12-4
TGTGCCAGCAGTTTGCTAGGGCGGGGACTAGCGTTTTCGGATACGCAGTATTTT
CASSLLGRGLAFSDTQYF
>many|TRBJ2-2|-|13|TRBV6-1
TGTGCCAGCAGGAAGGAAAACACCGGGGAGCTGTTTTTT
CASRKENTGELFF
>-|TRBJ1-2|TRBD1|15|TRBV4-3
TGCGCCAGCAGCCCCGCAAGACAGGGATTCTATGGCTACACCTTC
CASSPARQGFYGYTF
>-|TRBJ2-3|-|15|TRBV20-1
TGCAGTGCTAGCCGAACTAGCATCGGCACAGATACGCAGTATTTT
CSASRTSIGTDTQYF
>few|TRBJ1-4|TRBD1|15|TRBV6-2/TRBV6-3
TGTGCCAGCAGCTACCCGACAGGGGAGGAGGAAAAACTGTTTTTT
CASSYPTGEEEKLFF
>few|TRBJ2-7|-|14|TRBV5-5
TGTGGCAGCAGCTTGGGTACAGGGCGGTACGAGCAGTACTTC
CGSSLGTGRYEQYF
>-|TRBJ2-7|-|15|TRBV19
TGTGCCAGTAGTACGAAACTGGGATTGCCCTACGAGCAGTACTTC
CASSTKLGLPYEQYF
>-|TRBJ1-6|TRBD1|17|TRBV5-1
TGCGCCAGCAGCTCAGGGGGATCCCTCTCCTATAATTCACCCCTCCACTTT
CASSSGGSLSYNSPLHF